These 3 T cell receptor beta chains originate from one sample sequenced in a study of blood T cell repertoires in COVID-19. Some clones are missing from TCRdb's copy, which holds only in-frame ones; the method was immunoSEQ multiplex PCR. The sample includes fewer than 95,000 clones, under 80% of them seen just once. Material: peripheral blood. All receptors derive from a man between 65 and 85 years old with COVID-19, enrolled during active disease.

This clone was detected only a few times. The chain carries TRBV5-1 and TRBJ1-6, with 7 bases lining up with TRBD1. With V trimmed by 0 bases and J by 6 bases, 0 bases remained unmatched. Germline assignment: CDR1 SGHRS and CDR2 YFSETQ. The CDR3 runs to 14 residues. This CDR3 reads CASSLDRGNSPLHF. The CDR3 DNA is TGCGCCAGCAGCTTGGACAGGGGTAATTCACCCCTCCACTTT.

The CDR3 protein is CASSPRRTGAYEQYF. Here the CDR3 DNA reads TGTGCCAGCAGCCCCCGCCGGACAGGGGCCTACGAGCAGTACTTC. The chain carries TRBV28 and TRBJ2-7; 9 bases fit TRBD1. The CDR3 length is 15 residues. V was pared by 6 bases and J by 2 bases, with 8 bases of the junction left unmatched. Germline values: CDR1 MDHEN, CDR2 SYDVKM.

V is TRBV3-1 (or the pseudogene TRBV3-2) and J is TRBJ2-7, with 7 bases aligning to TRBD2. In germline, CDR1 is LGHDT, CDR2 YNNKEL (reference sequence). V was clipped by 4 bases and J by 3 bases; unmatched bases: 6. The CDR3 loop spans 14 amino acids. The CDR3 region is CASSPQGGIYEQYF. The CDR3 DNA is TGTGCCAGCAGCCCCCAGGGAGGGATCTACGAGCAGTACTTC.